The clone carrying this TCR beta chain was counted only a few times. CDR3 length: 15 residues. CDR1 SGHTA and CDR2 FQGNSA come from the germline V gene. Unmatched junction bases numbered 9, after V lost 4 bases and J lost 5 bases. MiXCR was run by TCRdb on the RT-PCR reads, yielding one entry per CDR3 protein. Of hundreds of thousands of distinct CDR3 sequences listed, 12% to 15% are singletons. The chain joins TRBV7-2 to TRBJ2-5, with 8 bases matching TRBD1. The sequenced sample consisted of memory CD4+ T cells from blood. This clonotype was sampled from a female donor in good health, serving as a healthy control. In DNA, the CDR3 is TGTGCCAGCAGCTCGGACAGGGCAACCCGGGAGACCCAGTACTTC. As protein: CASSSDRATRETQYF. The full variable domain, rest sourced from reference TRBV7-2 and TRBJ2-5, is GAGVSQSPSNKVTEKGKDVELRCDPISGHTALYWYRQSLGQGLEFLIYFQGNSAPDKSGLPSDRFSAERTGGSVSTLTIQRTQQEDSAVYLCASSSDRATRETQYFGPGTRLLVL.